This entry features one T cell receptor beta chain sequence. Antigen: not known. The germline gives CDR1 SGDLS, CDR2 YYNGEE. V shed 4 bases and J 1 base; nucleotides not matched to a gene: 5. The length of the CDR3 is 16 residues. This sample was taken from a study of shared clonotypes between healthy human individuals. Only in-frame clones appear in the TCRdb table, and some are missing; sequencing was by immunoSEQ multiplex PCR. The data show some 2,400,000 clones, with 90% to 96% seen just once and around 0.13% held by the top ten. A CD45RA+ naive subset and a CD45RA-negative memory subset were split from CD4+ cells. Study-wide results and limits: Relative to clonotypes present in all four donors, those not shared had lower generation probabilities.

The V call is TRBV9, the J call TRBJ2-1, with 10 bases fitting TRBD2. The sample consisted of naive CD4+ T cells sorted from blood. Regarding subset: CD45RA+ positively selected. The clonotype was recovered from a man younger than 35 in good health. The CDR3 region is CASSPQTSGSYNEQFF. The CDR3 nucleotides are TGTGCCAGCAGCCCACAGACTAGCGGGTCCTACAATGAGCAGTTCTTC.